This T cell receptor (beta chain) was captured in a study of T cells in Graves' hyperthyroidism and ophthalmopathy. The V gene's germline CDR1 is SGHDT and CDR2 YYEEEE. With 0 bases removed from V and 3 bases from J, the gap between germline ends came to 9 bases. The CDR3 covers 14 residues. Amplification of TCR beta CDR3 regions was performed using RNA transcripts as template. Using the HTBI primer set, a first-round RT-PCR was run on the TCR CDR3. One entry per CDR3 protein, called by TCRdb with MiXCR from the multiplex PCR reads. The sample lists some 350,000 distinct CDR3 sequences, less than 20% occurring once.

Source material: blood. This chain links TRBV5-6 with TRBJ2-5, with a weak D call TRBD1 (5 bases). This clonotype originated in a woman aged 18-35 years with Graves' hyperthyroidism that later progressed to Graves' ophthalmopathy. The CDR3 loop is CASSLGKGKETQYF. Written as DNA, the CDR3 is TGTGCCAGCAGCTTGGGAAAGGGGAAAGAGACCCAGTACTTC.